Each of the 32 T cell receptor beta chains below was sequenced from the same sample in a study of patients and donors after allogeneic stem cell transplantation. TCRdb re-called the RT-PCR reads with MiXCR, one entry per CDR3 protein. The data contain more than 850,000 distinct CDR3 sequences, about 20% of them singletons. Material: blood, either unsorted or a sorted T cell fraction (not recorded which). The receptors come from a human donor who was either an allogeneic HSCT recipient or a stem cell or donor lymphocyte infusion donor (not recorded which). It is not recorded whose cells these are; they may come from a transplant donor.

This clonotype was detected ten times or more. This chain uses TRBV9 with TRBJ2-2; D not certain. The germline V and J ends were trimmed by 2 bases and 7 bases, with 3 bases remaining between them. Looked up from germline, CDR1 is SGDLS and CDR2 is YYNGEE. The CDR3 sequence is 11 residues long. CDR3: CASSVGGELFF. The CDR3 region has the DNA TGTGCCAGCAGCGTCGGCGGGGAGCTGTTTTTT.

The V and J genes are TRBV6-6 and TRBJ1-2, with 8 positions matching TRBD1. CDR3 size: 12 residues. The germline gives CDR1 MNHNY, CDR2 SVGAGI (reference sequence). The V gene end was trimmed by 6 bases and the J gene end by 14 bases; junction bases not matched to a gene: 11. The CDR3: CASSLLDRVQTF. The DNA for the CDR3 is TGTGCCAGCAGCTTGCTGGACAGGGTTCAAACCTTC.

J is TRBJ1-1 and V is TRBV7-3, with D perhaps matching TRBD1 (6 bases). The CDR3 sequence is 13 residues long. Trimming took off 6 bases at V and 8 bases at J, with 16 bases between the two ends. Per germline, CDR1 SGHTA and CDR2 FQGTGA. CDR3 DNA: TGTGCCAGCAGGTCGACAAACAGGGAGGAAGCTTTCTTT. Amino acids: CASRSTNREEAFF.

The chain uses TRBV5-4 and TRBJ1-4; 8 nucleotides agree with TRBD1. CDR3 length equals 20 residues. Trimming at V came to 2 bases and at J to 0 bases, leaving 15 bases not matched to a gene. Germline loops: CDR1 SGHNT, CDR2 YYREEE (reference sequence). CDR3 bases: TGTGCCAGCAGCTTTGATCCCGACAGGGGCGAACCCACAACTAATGAAAAACTGTTTTTT. This translates into CASSFDPDRGEPTTNEKLFF.

There are a few counts of this clonotype. The chain combines TRBV6-1 with TRBJ2-3; 7 bases align to TRBD2. Germline lookup yields CDR1 MNHNS and CDR2 SASEGT. CDR3 length: 19 amino acids. Losses at the gene ends were 5 bases for V and 1 base for J; bases not matched to a gene: 18. The CDR3 sequence: CASSTYGREASLGTDTQYF. CDR3 nucleotides: TGTGCCAGCAGTACCTATGGACGGGAGGCCTCATTGGGCACAGATACGCAGTATTTT.

This chain joins TRBV7-9 and TRBJ2-7; 9 nucleotides agree with TRBD1. Germline CDR1 reads SEHNR; CDR2 reads FQNEAQ (reference sequence). The J segment lost 9 bases and the V segment lost 6 bases, leaving 9 bases of the junction unmatched. This CDR3 contains 13 residues. CDR3 loop: CASRTGTGSGQYF. DNA for the CDR3: TGTGCCAGCAGAACCGGGACAGGGTCGGGGCAGTACTTC. The full variable domain, completed using reference TRBV7-9 and TRBJ2-7, is DTGVSQNPRHKITKRGQNVTFRCDPISEHNRLYWYRQTLGQGPEFLTYFQNEAQLEKSRLLSDRFSAERPKGSFSTLEIQRTEQGDSAMYLCASRTGTGSGQYFGPGTRLTVT.

The chain employs TRBV15 and TRBJ1-2; TRBD1 is a possible D gene (5 bases). Deletions cut 3 bases from V and 0 bases from J, with 11 bases between. This CDR3 has 15 amino acids. Germline-derived CDR1 and CDR2 are LNHNV and YYDKDF (reference sequence). The CDR3 sequence is CATSRGRAPNYGYTF. In nucleotides, the CDR3 is TGTGCCACCAGCAGGGGCAGGGCCCCTAACTATGGCTACACCTTC.

This clonotype showed up just a few times. V usage is TRBV20-1 and J usage is TRBJ2-2, with 12 bases identical to TRBD2. The ends lost 4 bases at V and 5 bases at J; junction bases unmatched: 8. The CDR3 sequence is 16 residues long. Germline CDR1 reads DFQATT; CDR2 reads SNEGSKA (reference sequence). For the CDR3, the DNA is TGCAGTGCTACCCGACTAGCGGGAGCAGGGACCGGGGAGCTGTTTTTT. This codes for CSATRLAGAGTGELFF.

The chain uses TRBV15 and TRBJ1-4; 9 nucleotides agree with TRBD1. Germline trimming cut 0 bases from V and 8 bases from J; bases unmatched to any gene: 10. Germline V gene sequence: CDR1 LNHNV, CDR2 YYDKDF (reference sequence). The CDR3 sequence is 17 residues long. CDR3 in amino acids: CATSRDPPQGADEKLFF. The DNA for the CDR3 is TGTGCCACCAGCAGAGATCCGCCACAGGGGGCGGACGAAAAACTGTTTTTT.

This chain links TRBV27 with TRBJ1-1, with TRBD1 matching 7 bases. Germline CDR1 is MNHEY and CDR2 is SMNVEV (reference sequence). V dropped 5 bases and J dropped 9; count of bases not matched to a gene: 6. This CDR3 comprises 12 residues. CDR3 in DNA: TGTGCCAGCAGTCCACCTAGGGGGCAAGCTTTCTTT. This gives the protein CASSPPRGQAFF.

The gene calls are TRBV5-1 and TRBJ1-1; D uncertain. This CDR3 region has 13 residues. The ends were cut back, 5 bases at V and 1 base at J, with 9 bases in the middle. Germline CDR1 reads SGHRS; CDR2 reads YFSETQ. The CDR3 sequence: CASRYERNTEAFF. In nucleotides, the CDR3 is TGCGCCAGCAGGTACGAAAGGAACACTGAAGCTTTCTTT.

This clonotype was counted between two and nine times. The chain links TRBV7-3 to TRBJ2-1; either TRBD1 or TRBD2 may supply D (5 bases each). Trimming took off 2 bases at V and 7 bases at J, with 12 bases between the two ends. CDR1 SGHTA and CDR2 FQGTGA come from the germline V gene. The CDR3 runs to 14 residues. CDR3 protein: CASSLLGRGNEQFF. The CDR3 DNA sequence: TGTGCCAGCAGCTTATTGGGACGTGGTAATGAGCAGTTCTTC.

At least ten counts were recorded for this clonotype. DNA for the CDR3: TGTGCCAGCAGCTATACAGGGAGCTTGTTTGGAGCTTTCTTT. Translated, it gives CASSYTGSLFGAFF. The V call is TRBV6-1, the J call TRBJ1-1; a weak D match, TRBD1 (6 bases). CDR3 length: 14 amino acids. CDR1 is MNHNS, CDR2 SASEGT, per germline. Trimming cost V 6 bases and J 10 bases, with 21 bases left between them.

This clonotype was seen a few times. The J gene is TRBJ1-5, the V gene TRBV4-2; possible D gene TRBD1, 6 bases. The CDR3 has 14 residues. The germline V gene has CDR1 LGHNA and CDR2 YNFKEQ. Between the trimmed V and J ends, which lost 0 bases and 5 bases, there was a span of 8 bases. CDR3 nucleotides: TGTGCCAGCAGCCAAGATCCAGGGGATCAGCCCCAGCATTTT. Translation: CASSQDPGDQPQHF.

This chain connects TRBV5-1 to TRBJ2-7, with 12 bases lining up with TRBD2. The CDR3 runs to 15 residues. V was clipped by 4 bases and J by 5 bases; unmatched bases: 7. Germline CDR1 reads SGHRS; CDR2 reads YFSETQ. CDR3 loop: CASSTPLAGGNEQYF. Written as DNA, the CDR3 is TGCGCCAGCAGCACGCCGCTAGCGGGAGGGAACGAGCAGTACTTC.

The rearrangement links TRBV27 to TRBJ2-3, with 7 bases aligning to TRBD1. V trimming: 5 bases; J trimming: 4 bases; junction bases outside the gene matches: 6. Germline V lookup: CDR1 MNHEY, CDR2 SMNVEV (reference sequence). The CDR3 consists of 14 residues. CDR3 residues: CASSQGESADTQYF. The CDR3 DNA is TGTGCCAGCAGTCAGGGGGAGAGCGCAGATACGCAGTATTTT.

This clonotype was observed a handful of times. This chain joins TRBV4-1 and TRBJ1-2; perhaps TRBD1 as D (6 bases). The CDR3 covers 14 residues. V was trimmed by 4 bases and J by 6 bases, leaving 15 bases between them. Germline CDR1 MGHRA, CDR2 YSYEKL. The CDR3 DNA reads as TGCGCCAGCAGCCCACTAGACAGGAGCGATGGCTACACCTTC. Its translation is CASSPLDRSDGYTF.

The rearrangement joins TRBV6-2 or TRBV6-3 to TRBJ2-7; D is possibly TRBD1 or TRBD2 (6 bases each). CDR3 length equals 14 residues. V dropped 2 bases and J dropped 2 bases, with 10 bases sitting between them. In germline, CDR1 is MNHEY, CDR2 SVGEGT. The chain's CDR3 is CASSYTGAPYEQYF. The CDR3, as DNA: TGTGCCAGCAGTTACACGGGGGCACCCTACGAGCAGTACTTC.

Many counts were recorded for this clonotype. This chain uses TRBV5-1 with TRBJ2-7; perhaps TRBD1 as D (6 bases). Trimming removed 0 bases at V and 1 base at J, with 8 bases between. Germline CDR1 and CDR2: SGHRS and YFSETQ. The CDR3 spans 14 residues. CDR3: CASSLVGQSYEQYF. CDR3 sequence (DNA): TGCGCCAGCAGCTTGGTGGGACAATCCTACGAGCAGTACTTC.

This chain joins TRBV12-3 or TRBV12-4 and TRBJ2-7, with 13 bases that match TRBD2. The CDR3 covers 17 residues. After removal of 6 bases from V and 3 bases from J, the junction contained 11 bases not matched to a gene. CDR3 in DNA: TGTGCCAGCAGACGACCGGGACTAGCGGGGACTGGCTACGAGCAGTACTTC. This gives the protein CASRRPGLAGTGYEQYF.

This clonotype turned up a few times. The chain uses TRBV3-1 and TRBJ2-1; possibly TRBD2 for D (6 bases). The CDR3 loop spans 14 amino acids. Trimming left V 6 bases short and J 12 bases short, with 21 bases between. Looked up from germline, CDR1 is LGHDT and CDR2 is YNNKEL (reference sequence). The CDR3 spells CASRHALSGDGQFF. The CDR3, as DNA: TGTGCCAGCAGGCACGCTCTATCGGGGGACGGGCAGTTCTTC.

There are a few counts of this clonotype. The gene calls are TRBV2 and TRBJ1-1; tentative D call: TRBD1 (6 bases). V was cut by 7 bases and J by 4 bases, with 7 bases left in between. The CDR3 contains 11 residues. Germline loops: CDR1 SNHLY, CDR2 FYNNEI. CDR3 protein: CASNRVTEAFF. The DNA for the CDR3 is TGTGCCAGCAACAGGGTCACTGAAGCTTTCTTT.

The J gene is TRBJ2-7, the V gene TRBV5-6; D remains unclear. In germline, CDR1 is SGHDT, CDR2 YYEEEE. V was cut by 5 bases and J by 7 bases, with 10 bases left in between. The CDR3 contains 11 residues. This CDR3 is CASSSLREQYF. CDR3 coding DNA: TGTGCCAGCAGTTCTCTGCGGGAGCAGTACTTC.

This clonotype was detected only a few times. The rearrangement links TRBV20-1 to TRBJ1-5; 7 bases map to TRBD1. Germline loops: CDR1 DFQATT, CDR2 SNEGSKA (reference sequence). The CDR3 length is 16 residues. The trim removed 2 bases at V and 2 bases at J, leaving 9 bases unmatched. The CDR3 loop is CSARSAGGFGNQPQHF. Written as DNA, the CDR3 is TGCAGTGCTAGATCCGCAGGGGGATTCGGCAATCAGCCCCAGCATTTT.

The chain has TRBV10-3 and TRBJ1-1; 7 bases align to TRBD1. CDR3 length: 14 amino acids. V dropped 3 bases and J dropped 3; count of bases not matched to a gene: 4. The germline gives CDR1 ENHRY, CDR2 SYGVKD. CDR3 sequence: CAISEAGGDTEAFF. CDR3 bases: TGTGCCATCAGTGAAGCAGGGGGTGACACTGAAGCTTTCTTT.

In this sample, this clonotype turned up a few times. This chain connects TRBV7-3 to TRBJ1-1; no definite D call. There are 15 residues in the CDR3. Per germline, CDR1 SGHTA and CDR2 FQGTGA. Trimming left V 1 base short and J 1 base short, with 10 bases between. The CDR3 DNA is TGTGCCAGCAGCTTAATGTCTGGGAAGAACACTGAAGCTTTCTTT. It specifies CASSLMSGKNTEAFF.

The chain recombines TRBV4-3 with TRBJ1-2, with D perhaps matching TRBD1 (6 bases). Germline V gives CDR1 LGHNA, CDR2 YSLEER. The length of the CDR3 is 15 residues. The V gene lost 5 bases and the J gene lost 4 bases, with 17 bases spanning the gap. The CDR3 loop reads CASSSPGHTFYGYTF. The CDR3 DNA reads as TGCGCCAGCAGCAGTCCGGGACACACTTTCTATGGCTACACCTTC.

V usage is TRBV6-1 and J usage is TRBJ2-2, with D possibly being TRBD2 (5 bases). The germline V gene encodes CDR1 MNHNS and CDR2 SASEGT. CDR3 length: 13 residues. Between the trimmed V and J ends, which lost 7 bases and 6 bases, there was a span of 12 bases. The CDR3, as DNA: TGTGCCAGCAAACGACTAAAGTCCGGGGAGCTGTTTTTT. This gives the protein CASKRLKSGELFF.

The chain links TRBV2 to TRBJ2-7, with D unresolved. The CDR3 contains 12 residues. Germline CDR1 and CDR2: SNHLY and FYNNEI. Trimming stripped 7 bases from V and 0 bases from J, with 7 bases between. The CDR3 coding sequence is TGTGCCAGCAAGTCCCTCTCCTACGAGCAGTACTTC. It is translated as CASKSLSYEQYF.

This clonotype came up a few times. This sequence joins TRBV24-1 and TRBJ1-5; no definite D call. This CDR3 is built from 14 residues. Germline CDR1 is KGHDR and CDR2 is SFDVKD. The germline V and J ends were trimmed by 8 bases and 0 bases, with 10 bases remaining between them. The CDR3 sequence is CATNLGNSNQPQHF. The CDR3, as DNA: TGTGCCACCAACCTAGGAAATAGCAATCAGCCCCAGCATTTT.

The table lists this clonotype with a few counts. V and J are TRBV20-1 and TRBJ1-5; possibly TRBD1 for D (5 bases). V was pared by 5 bases and J by 3 bases, with 20 bases between. This CDR3 contains 16 residues. CDR1 is DFQATT, CDR2 SNEGSKA, per germline (reference sequence). The CDR3, as DNA: TGCAGTGCTCCCCCTCTCGCAGGGACCAACAATCAGCCCCAGCATTTT. This encodes CSAPPLAGTNNQPQHF.

The chain carries TRBV20-1 and TRBJ1-1, with 7 bases fitting TRBD1. Germline loops: CDR1 DFQATT, CDR2 SNEGSKA (reference sequence). There are 12 residues in the CDR3. V lost 4 bases to trimming and J lost 10 bases; unmatched junction nucleotides: 9. The CDR3 sequence: CSATTGSVAAFF. The CDR3 region has the DNA TGCAGTGCTACGACAGGGAGTGTAGCAGCTTTCTTT.